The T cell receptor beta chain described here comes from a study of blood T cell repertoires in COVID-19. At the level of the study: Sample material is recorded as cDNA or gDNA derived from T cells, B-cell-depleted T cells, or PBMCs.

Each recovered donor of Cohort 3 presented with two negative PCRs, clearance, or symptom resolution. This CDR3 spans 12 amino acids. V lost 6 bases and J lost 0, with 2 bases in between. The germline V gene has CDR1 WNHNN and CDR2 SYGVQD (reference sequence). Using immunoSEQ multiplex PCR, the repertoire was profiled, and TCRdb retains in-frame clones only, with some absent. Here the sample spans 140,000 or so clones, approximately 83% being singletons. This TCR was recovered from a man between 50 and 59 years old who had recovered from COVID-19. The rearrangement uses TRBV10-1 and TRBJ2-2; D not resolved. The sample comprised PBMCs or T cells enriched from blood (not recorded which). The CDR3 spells CASSSNTGELFF. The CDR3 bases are TGCGCCAGCAGCTCGAACACCGGGGAGCTGTTTTTT.